The 4 T cell receptor beta chains below come from one sample, sequenced in a study of blood T cell repertoires in COVID-19. Profiling relied on immunoSEQ multiplex PCR, and the TCRdb table lists in-frame clones only, not all of them. The data contain tens of thousands of clones, almost 80% of them seen just once; the ten biggest clones take up approximately 30%. Sequencing was done on a sample of peripheral blood. The receptors here all came from a woman of 80 years or more with acute or convalescent COVID-19.

The V gene is TRBV11-2, the J gene TRBJ2-2; 10 bases match TRBD2. V gave up 4 bases and J gave up 1 base; unmatched junction bases: 6. The germline gives CDR1 SGHAT, CDR2 FQNNGV. The CDR3 loop spans 17 amino acids. The CDR3 loop is CASSSTLAGENTGELFF. CDR3 nucleotide sequence: TGTGCCAGCAGCTCAACCCTAGCGGGAGAGAACACCGGGGAGCTGTTTTTT.

A few counts support this clone. V is TRBV5-4 and J is TRBJ1-4; D unclear. CDR1 and CDR2 from the germline V gene are SGHNT and YYREEE (reference sequence). The CDR3 has 15 amino acids. Trimming took off 2 bases at V and 0 bases at J, with 8 bases between the two ends. CDR3: CASSFSEATNEKLFF. CDR3 DNA sequence: TGTGCCAGCAGCTTCTCGGAGGCAACTAATGAAAAACTGTTTTTT. The full variable domain, its missing parts supplied by reference TRBV5-4 and TRBJ1-4, is ETGVTQSPTHLIKTRGQQVTLRCSSQSGHNTVSWYQQALGQGPQFIFQYYREEENGRGNFPPRFSGLQFPNYSSELNVNALELDDSALYLCASSFSEATNEKLFFGSGTQLSVL.

The sample holds one count of this clone. J is TRBJ2-2 and V is TRBV6-5, with D possibly TRBD1 on 5 matching bases. The CDR3 covers 15 residues. Trimming cost V 3 bases and J 6 bases, with 14 bases left between them. Germline V gene data show CDR1 as MNHEY and CDR2 as SVGAGI. CDR3 DNA: TGTGCCAGCAGTTATCGATGGACCAGGGCCGGGGAGCTGTTTTTT. Translating it yields CASSYRWTRAGELFF.

This chain joins TRBV7-3 and TRBJ2-3, with TRBD2 matching 12 bases. The CDR3 has 16 residues. V lost 2 bases, J lost 3 bases, and 3 bases stayed unmatched. CDR1 and CDR2 (germline): SGHTA, FQGTGA. The CDR3 bases are TGTGCCAGCAGCTTAGCTAGCGGGAGGGATACAGATACGCAGTATTTT. Amino acid sequence: CASSLASGRDTDTQYF.